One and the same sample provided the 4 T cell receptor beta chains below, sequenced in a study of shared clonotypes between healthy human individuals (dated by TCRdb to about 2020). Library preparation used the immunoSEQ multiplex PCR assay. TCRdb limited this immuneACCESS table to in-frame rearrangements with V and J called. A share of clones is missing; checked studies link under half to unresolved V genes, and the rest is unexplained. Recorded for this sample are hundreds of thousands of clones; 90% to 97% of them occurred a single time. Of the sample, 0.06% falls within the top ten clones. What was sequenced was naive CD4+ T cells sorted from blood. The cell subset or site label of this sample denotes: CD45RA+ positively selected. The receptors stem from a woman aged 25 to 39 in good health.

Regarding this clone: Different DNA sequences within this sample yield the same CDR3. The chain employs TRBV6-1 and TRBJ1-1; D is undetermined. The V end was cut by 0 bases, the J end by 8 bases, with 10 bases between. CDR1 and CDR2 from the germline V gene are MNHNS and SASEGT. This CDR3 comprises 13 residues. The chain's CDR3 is CASSEARVTEAFF. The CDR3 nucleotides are TGTGCCAGCAGTGAAGCGAGAGTCACCGAAGCTTTCTTT.

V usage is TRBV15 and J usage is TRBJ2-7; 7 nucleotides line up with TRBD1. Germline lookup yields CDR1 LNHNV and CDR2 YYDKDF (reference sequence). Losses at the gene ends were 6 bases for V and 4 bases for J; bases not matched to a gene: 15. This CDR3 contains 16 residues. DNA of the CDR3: TGTGCCACCAGGTACGAAGCAACAGGGGAAGGTTACGAGCAGTACTTC. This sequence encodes CATRYEATGEGYEQYF.

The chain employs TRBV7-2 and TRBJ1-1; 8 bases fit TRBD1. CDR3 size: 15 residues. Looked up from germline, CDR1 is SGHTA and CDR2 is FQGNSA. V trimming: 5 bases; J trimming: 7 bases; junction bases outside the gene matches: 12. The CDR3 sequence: CASSNRGSYGIEAFF. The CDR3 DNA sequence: TGTGCCAGCAGCAACAGGGGGAGTTACGGGATTGAAGCTTTCTTT.

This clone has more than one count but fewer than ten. CDR3 DNA sequence: TGTGCCAGCCGAATACAGAGCTTTAGCAATCAGCCCCAGCATTTT. This translates into CASRIQSFSNQPQHF. The chain links TRBV6-5 to TRBJ1-5; D not certain. The CDR3 extends over 15 amino acids. The germline V gene has CDR1 MNHEY and CDR2 SVGAGI. V lost 8 bases and J lost 0, with 14 bases in between.